What follows are 6 T cell receptor beta chains derived from one specimen sequenced in a study of control samples from healthy donors and cancer patients. The repertoire was sequenced with immunoSEQ multiplex PCR; TCRdb's copy has only in-frame clones and lacks some. The sample gives about 38,000 clones, over 70% of which show up once; around a fifth is in the top ten. The sample taken for sequencing was PBMCs. Receptors were obtained from a woman between 55 and 75 years old with lung cancer.

This clone has only a few counts. The rearrangement uses TRBV10-2 and TRBJ2-7; TRBD1 matches 7 bases. From germline, CDR1 is WSHSY and CDR2 SAAADI. The CDR3 sequence is 15 residues long. V was pared by 0 bases and J by 3 bases, with 5 bases of the junction left unmatched. The DNA for the CDR3 is TGCGCCAGCAGTGAGTCGGGGCAGGGGGACTACGAGCAGTACTTC. It translates to CASSESGQGDYEQYF.

This chain connects TRBV6-4 to TRBJ1-5, with D uncertain. The germline V and J ends were trimmed by 6 bases and 5 bases, with 11 bases remaining between them. From germline, CDR1 is MRHNA and CDR2 SNTAGT. The CDR3 runs to 13 residues. The CDR3 loop is CASSKYTDQPQHF. The CDR3 region has the DNA TGTGCCAGCAGCAAGTACACCGATCAGCCCCAGCATTTT.

CDR3: CASSLSGVGHEQYF. For the CDR3, the DNA is TGTGCCAGCAGCTTGAGCGGTGTAGGCCACGAGCAGTACTTC. This chain uses TRBV7-3 with TRBJ2-7; tentative D call: TRBD2 (5 bases). This CDR3 is built from 14 residues. Germline CDR1 is SGHTA and CDR2 is FQGTGA. Trimming removed 3 bases at V and 5 bases at J, with 14 bases between.

The rearrangement joins TRBV19 to TRBJ2-1; TRBD2 might be the D (5 bases). This CDR3 is built from 13 residues. With 4 bases removed from V and 6 bases from J, the gap between germline ends came to 10 bases. Germline V lookup: CDR1 LNHDA, CDR2 SQIVND (reference sequence). CDR3 coding DNA: TGTGCCAGTAGTACTGACTATCCCAATGAGCAGTTCTTC. Its protein product is CASSTDYPNEQFF.

The V and J genes are TRBV18 and TRBJ2-6, with TRBD1 matching over 8 bases. This CDR3 contains 15 residues. CDR1 and CDR2 (germline): KGHSH, LQKENI. V trimming: 3 bases; J trimming: 4 bases; junction bases outside the gene matches: 2. The CDR3 nucleotides are TGTGCCAGCTCACCGGACAGGGACGGGGCCAACGTCCTGACTTTC. The encoded protein is CASSPDRDGANVLTF.

The CDR3 nucleotides read TGTGCCAGCAGTCCCTCCCCCGGGGGGCAGTTCTTC. It codes for CASSPSPGGQFF. V and J are TRBV27 and TRBJ2-1; D is possibly TRBD2 (6 bases). CDR3 length: 12 amino acids. The germline V gene encodes CDR1 MNHEY and CDR2 SMNVEV (reference sequence). The germline V and J ends were trimmed by 5 bases and 12 bases, with 14 bases remaining between them.